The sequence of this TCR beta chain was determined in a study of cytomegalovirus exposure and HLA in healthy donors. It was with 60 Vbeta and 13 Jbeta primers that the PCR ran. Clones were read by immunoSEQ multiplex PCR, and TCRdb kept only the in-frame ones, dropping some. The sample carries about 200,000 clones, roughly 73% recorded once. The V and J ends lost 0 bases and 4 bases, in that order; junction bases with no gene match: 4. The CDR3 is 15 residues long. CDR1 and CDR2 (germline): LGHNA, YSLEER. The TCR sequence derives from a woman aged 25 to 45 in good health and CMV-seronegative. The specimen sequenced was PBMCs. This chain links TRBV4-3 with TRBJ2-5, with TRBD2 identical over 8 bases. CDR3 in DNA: TGCGCCAGCAGCCAAGATCGGGGGGGAGTAGAGACCCAGTACTTC. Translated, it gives CASSQDRGGVETQYF.